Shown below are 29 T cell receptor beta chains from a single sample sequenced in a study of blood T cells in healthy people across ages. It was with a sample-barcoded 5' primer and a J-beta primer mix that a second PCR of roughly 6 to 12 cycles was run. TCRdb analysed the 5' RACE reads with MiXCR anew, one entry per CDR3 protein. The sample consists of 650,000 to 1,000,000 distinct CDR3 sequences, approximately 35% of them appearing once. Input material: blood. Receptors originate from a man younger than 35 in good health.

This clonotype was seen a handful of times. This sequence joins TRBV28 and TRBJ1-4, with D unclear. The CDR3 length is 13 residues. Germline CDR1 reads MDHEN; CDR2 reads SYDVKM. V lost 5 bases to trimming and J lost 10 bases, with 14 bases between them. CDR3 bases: TGTGCCAGCAGTCCCCGGTCACCGACAAAACTGTTTTTT. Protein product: CASSPRSPTKLFF.

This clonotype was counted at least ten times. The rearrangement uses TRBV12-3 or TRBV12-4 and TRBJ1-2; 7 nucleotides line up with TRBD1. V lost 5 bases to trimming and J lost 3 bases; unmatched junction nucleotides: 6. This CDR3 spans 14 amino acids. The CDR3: CASSLGQADYGYTF. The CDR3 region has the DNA TGTGCCAGCAGTCTCGGACAGGCCGACTATGGCTACACCTTC.

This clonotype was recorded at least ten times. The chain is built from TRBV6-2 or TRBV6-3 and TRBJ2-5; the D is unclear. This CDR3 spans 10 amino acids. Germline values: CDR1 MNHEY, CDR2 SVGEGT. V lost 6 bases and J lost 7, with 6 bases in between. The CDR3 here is CASRGGTQYF. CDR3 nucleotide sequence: TGTGCCAGCAGGGGCGGGACCCAGTACTTC.

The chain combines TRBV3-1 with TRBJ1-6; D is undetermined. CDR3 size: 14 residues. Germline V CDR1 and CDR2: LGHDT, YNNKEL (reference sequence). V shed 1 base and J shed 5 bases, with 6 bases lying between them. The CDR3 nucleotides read TGTGCCAGCAGCCAAGTCGAGAATAATTCACCCCTCCACTTT. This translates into CASSQVENNSPLHF. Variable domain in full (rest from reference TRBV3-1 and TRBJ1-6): DTAVSQTPKYLVTQMGNDKSIKCEQNLGHDTMYWYKQDSKKFLKIMFSYNNKELIINETVPNRFSPKSPDKAHLNLHINSLELGDSAVYFCASSQVENNSPLHFGNGTRLTVT.

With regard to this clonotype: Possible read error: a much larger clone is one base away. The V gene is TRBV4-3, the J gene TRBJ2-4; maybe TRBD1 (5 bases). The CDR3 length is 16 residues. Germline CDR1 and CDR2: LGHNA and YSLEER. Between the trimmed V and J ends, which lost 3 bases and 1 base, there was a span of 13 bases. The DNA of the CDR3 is TGCGCCAGCAGCCACGACGTTGGGGCGGCCAAAAACATTCAGTACTTC. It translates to CASSHDVGAAKNIQYF.

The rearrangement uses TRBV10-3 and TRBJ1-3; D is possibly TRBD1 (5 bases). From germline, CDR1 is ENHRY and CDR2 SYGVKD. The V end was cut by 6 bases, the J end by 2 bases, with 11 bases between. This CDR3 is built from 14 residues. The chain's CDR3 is CAISRGVPGNTIYF. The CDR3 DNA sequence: TGTGCCATCAGCCGAGGGGTACCTGGAAACACCATATATTTT.

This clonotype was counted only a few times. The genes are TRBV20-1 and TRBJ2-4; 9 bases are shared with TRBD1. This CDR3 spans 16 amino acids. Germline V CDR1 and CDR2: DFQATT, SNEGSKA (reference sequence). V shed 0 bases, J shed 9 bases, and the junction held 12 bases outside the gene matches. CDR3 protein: CSARDLVGTGFPIQYF. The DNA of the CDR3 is TGCAGTGCTAGAGATCTCGTGGGGACAGGGTTTCCCATTCAGTACTTC.

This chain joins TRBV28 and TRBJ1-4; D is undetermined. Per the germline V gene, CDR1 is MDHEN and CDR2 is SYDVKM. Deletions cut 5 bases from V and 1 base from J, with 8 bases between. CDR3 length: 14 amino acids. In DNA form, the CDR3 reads TGTGCCAGCAGTGTATCTTTAACTAATGAAAAACTGTTTTTT. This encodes CASSVSLTNEKLFF.

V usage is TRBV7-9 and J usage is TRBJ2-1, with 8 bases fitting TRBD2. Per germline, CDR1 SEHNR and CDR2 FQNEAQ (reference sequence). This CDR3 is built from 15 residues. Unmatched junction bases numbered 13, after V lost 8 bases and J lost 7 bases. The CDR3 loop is CASGRTSRELNEQFF. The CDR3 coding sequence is TGTGCCAGCGGCCGGACTAGCAGGGAACTAAATGAGCAGTTCTTC.

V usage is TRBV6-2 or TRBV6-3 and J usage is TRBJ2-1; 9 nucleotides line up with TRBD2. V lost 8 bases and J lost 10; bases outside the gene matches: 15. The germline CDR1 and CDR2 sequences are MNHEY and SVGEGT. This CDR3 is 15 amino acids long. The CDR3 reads CASVPSGAMKGEQFF. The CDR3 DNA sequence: TGTGCCAGCGTCCCTAGCGGGGCCATGAAAGGGGAGCAGTTCTTC.

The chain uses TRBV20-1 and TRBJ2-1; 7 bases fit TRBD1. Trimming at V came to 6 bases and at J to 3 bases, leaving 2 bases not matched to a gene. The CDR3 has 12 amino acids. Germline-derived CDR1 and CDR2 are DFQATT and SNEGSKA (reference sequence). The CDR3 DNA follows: TGCAGTGCCAGACAGGGCTACAATGAGCAGTTCTTC. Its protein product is CSARQGYNEQFF.

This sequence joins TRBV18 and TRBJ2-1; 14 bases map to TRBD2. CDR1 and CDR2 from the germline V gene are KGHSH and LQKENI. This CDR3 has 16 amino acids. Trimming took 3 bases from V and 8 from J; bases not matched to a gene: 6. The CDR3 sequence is CASSPGTSGSRDEQFF. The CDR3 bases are TGTGCCAGCTCACCGGGGACTAGCGGGAGTAGGGATGAGCAGTTCTTC. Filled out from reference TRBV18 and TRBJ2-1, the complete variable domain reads NAGVMQNPRHLVRRRGQEARLRCSPMKGHSHVYWYRQLPEEGLKFMVYLQKENIIDESGMPKERFSAEFPKEGPSILRIQQVVRGDSAAYFCASSPGTSGSRDEQFFGPGTRLTVL.

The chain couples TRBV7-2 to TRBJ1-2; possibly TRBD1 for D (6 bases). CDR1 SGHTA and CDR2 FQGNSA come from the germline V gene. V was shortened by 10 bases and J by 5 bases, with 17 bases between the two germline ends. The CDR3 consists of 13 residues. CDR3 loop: CAIQQGALYGYTF. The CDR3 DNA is TGTGCCATCCAACAGGGAGCCCTATATGGCTACACCTTC. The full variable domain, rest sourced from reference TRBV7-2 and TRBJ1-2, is GAGVSQSPSNKVTEKGKDVELRCDPISGHTALYWYRQSLGQGLEFLIYFQGNSAPDKSGLPSDRFSAERTGGSVSTLTIQRTQQEDSAVYLCAIQQGALYGYTFGSGTRLTVV.

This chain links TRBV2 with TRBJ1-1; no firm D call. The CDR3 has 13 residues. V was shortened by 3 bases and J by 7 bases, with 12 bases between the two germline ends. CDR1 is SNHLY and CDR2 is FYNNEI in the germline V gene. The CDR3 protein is CASSEEAEGEAFF. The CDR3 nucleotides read TGTGCCAGCAGTGAGGAGGCCGAGGGTGAAGCTTTCTTT. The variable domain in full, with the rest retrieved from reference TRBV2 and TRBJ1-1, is EPEVTQTPSHQVTQMGQEVILRCVPISNHLYFYWYRQILGQKVEFLVSFYNNEISEKSEIFDDQFSVERPDGSNFTLKIRSTKLEDSAMYFCASSEEAEGEAFFGQGTRLTVV.

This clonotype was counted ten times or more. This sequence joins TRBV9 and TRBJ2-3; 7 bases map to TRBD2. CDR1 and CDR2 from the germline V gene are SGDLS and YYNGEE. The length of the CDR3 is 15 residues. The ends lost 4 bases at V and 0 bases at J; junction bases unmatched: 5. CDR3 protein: CASSISGVSTDTQYF. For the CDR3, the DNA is TGTGCCAGCAGCATAAGCGGGGTTAGCACAGATACGCAGTATTTT.

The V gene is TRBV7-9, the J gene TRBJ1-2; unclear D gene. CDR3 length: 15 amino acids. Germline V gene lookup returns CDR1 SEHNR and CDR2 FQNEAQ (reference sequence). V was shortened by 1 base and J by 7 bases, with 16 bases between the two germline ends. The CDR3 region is CASSLGMRMDVGYTF. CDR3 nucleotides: TGTGCCAGCAGCTTAGGTATGAGGATGGATGTTGGCTACACCTTC.

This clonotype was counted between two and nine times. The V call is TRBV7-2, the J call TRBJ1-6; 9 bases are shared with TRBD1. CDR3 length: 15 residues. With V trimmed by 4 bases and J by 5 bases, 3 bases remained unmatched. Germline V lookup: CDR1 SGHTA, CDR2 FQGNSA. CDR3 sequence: CASSSGQGNNSPLHF. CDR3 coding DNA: TGTGCCAGCAGCTCGGGACAGGGCAATAATTCACCCCTCCACTTT.

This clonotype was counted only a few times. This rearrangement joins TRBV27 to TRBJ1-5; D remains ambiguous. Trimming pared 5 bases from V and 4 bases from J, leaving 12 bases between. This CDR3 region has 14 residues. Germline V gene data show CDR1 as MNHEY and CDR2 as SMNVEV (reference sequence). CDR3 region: CASSPGWENQPQHF. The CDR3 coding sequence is TGTGCCAGCAGTCCCGGGTGGGAAAATCAGCCCCAGCATTTT.

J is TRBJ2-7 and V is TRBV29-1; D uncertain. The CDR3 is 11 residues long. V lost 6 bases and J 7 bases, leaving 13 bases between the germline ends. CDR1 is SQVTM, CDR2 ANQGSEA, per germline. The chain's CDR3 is CSVELWNEQYF. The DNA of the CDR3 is TGCAGCGTCGAATTATGGAATGAGCAGTACTTC.

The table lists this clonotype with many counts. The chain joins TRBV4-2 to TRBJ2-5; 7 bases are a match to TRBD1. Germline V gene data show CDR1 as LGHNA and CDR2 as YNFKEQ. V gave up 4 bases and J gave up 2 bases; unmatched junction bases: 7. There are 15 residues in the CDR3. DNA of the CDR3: TGTGCCAGCAGCCGGGACAGAAGTTTACAAGAGACCCAGTACTTC. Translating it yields CASSRDRSLQETQYF.

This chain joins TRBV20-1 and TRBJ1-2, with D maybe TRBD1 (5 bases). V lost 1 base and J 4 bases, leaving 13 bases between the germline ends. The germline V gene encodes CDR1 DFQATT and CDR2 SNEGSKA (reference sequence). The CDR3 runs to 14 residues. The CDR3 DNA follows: TGCAGTGCTAGAGGGGTCAGGGCGGGCTATGGCTACACCTTC. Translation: CSARGVRAGYGYTF.

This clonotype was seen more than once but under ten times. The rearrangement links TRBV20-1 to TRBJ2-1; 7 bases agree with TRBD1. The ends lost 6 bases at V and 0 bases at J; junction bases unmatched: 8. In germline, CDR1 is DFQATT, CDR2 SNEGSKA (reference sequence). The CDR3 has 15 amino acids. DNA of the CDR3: TGCAGTGCCGACGCGACAGGGACCTCCTACAATGAGCAGTTCTTC. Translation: CSADATGTSYNEQFF.

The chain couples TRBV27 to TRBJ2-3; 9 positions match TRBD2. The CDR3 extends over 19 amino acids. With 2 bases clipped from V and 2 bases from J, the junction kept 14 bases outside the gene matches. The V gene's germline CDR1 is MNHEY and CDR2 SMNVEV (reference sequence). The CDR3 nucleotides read TGTGCCAGCAGTTTAACCCCCCGGTTTAGCGGGGGCACCACAGATACGCAGTATTTT. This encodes CASSLTPRFSGGTTDTQYF.

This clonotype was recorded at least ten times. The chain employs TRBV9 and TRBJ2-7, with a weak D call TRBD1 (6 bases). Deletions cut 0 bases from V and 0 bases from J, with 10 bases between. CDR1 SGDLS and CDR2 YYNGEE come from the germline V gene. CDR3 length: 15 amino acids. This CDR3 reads CASSVGGTPSYEQYF. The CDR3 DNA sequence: TGTGCCAGCAGCGTAGGTGGGACACCCTCCTACGAGCAGTACTTC.

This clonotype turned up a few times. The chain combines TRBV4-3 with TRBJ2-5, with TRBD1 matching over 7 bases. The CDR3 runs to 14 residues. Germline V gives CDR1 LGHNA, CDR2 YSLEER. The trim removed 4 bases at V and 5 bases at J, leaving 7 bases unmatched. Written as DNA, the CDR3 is TGCGCCAGCAGCCTAGGAAGGGGGCATGAGACCCAGTACTTC. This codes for CASSLGRGHETQYF.

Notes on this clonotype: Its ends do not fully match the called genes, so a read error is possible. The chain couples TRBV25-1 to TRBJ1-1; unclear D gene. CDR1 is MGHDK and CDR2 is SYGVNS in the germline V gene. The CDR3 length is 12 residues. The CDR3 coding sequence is TGTGCCAGCACTGTGCCGAACACTGGAGCTTTCTTT. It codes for CASTVPNTGAFF.

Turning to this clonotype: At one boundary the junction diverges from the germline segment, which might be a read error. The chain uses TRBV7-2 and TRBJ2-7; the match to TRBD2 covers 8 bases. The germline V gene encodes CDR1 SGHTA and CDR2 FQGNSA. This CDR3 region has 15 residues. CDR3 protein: CASGLRGGASYEQYF. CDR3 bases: TGTGCCAGCGGCTTACGGGGGGGAGCTTCCTACGAGCAGTACTTC.

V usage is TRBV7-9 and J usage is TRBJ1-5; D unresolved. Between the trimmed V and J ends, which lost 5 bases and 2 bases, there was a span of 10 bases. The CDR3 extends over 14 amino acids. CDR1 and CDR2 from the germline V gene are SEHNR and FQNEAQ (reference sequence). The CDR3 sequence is CASSGEAGNQPQHF. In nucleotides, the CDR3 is TGTGCCAGCAGCGGGGAGGCAGGCAATCAGCCCCAGCATTTT.

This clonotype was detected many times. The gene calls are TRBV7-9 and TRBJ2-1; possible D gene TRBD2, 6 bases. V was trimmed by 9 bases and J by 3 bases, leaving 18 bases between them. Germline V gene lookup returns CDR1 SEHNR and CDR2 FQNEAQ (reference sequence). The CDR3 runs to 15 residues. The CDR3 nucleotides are TGTGCCAGGGGACCCCTGACTAGTAGCTACAATGAGCAGTTCTTC. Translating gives CARGPLTSSYNEQFF.